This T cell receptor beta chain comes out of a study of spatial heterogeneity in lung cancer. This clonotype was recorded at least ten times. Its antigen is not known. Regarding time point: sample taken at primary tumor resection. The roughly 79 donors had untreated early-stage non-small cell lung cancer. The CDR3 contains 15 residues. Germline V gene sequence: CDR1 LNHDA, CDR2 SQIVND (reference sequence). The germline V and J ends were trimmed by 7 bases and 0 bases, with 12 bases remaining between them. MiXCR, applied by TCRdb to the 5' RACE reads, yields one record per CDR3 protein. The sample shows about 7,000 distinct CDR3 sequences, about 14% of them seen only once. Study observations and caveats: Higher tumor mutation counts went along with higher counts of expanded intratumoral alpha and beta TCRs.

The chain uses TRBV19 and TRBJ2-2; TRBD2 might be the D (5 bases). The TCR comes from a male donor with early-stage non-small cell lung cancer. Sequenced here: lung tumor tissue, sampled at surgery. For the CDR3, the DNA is TGTGCCAGTATTTCGCGGGTCGCGAACACCGGGGAGCTGTTTTTT. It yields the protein CASISRVANTGELFF.